The sample holds a few counts of the clone carrying this T cell receptor (beta chain). Its antigen is currently unknown. TCRdb reprocessed the 5' RACE reads with MiXCR, giving one entry per CDR3 protein. Of 400,000 to 500,000 distinct CDR3 sequences in the sample, 20% are singletons; the top ten hold 7.5% to 9.5%. The source of the sample is a study of T-cell memory formation after mild COVID-19. Study results and limitations: Contracting clones from day 15 to 85 had balanced CD4/CD8; later expanders favoured CD4+.

V lost 1 base to trimming and J lost 6 bases; unmatched junction nucleotides: 9. The length of the CDR3 is 18 residues. In germline, CDR1 is LGHNA, CDR2 YNFKEQ. The source material was PBMCs or a T cell subset sorted from them (not recorded which). This TCR derives from an adult woman who had mild COVID-19 (a few samples of this study predate the infection). Cell type and time point are not known. V usage is TRBV4-2 and J usage is TRBJ2-3; 14 positions agree with TRBD2. In DNA form, the CDR3 reads TGTGCCAGCAGCCAAGGACTAGCGGGAGGGCCCGTGGTTGATACGCAGTATTTT. Encoded protein: CASSQGLAGGPVVDTQYF.